Presented here are 25 T cell receptor beta chains from one specimen sequenced in a study of identical twins. MiXCR, applied by TCRdb to the 5' RACE reads, yields one record per CDR3 protein. The sample yields under 300,000 distinct CDR3 sequences, 5.5% to 7.5% seen once. These data were also filed under a second study, of T cells expressing NK-cell markers.

The specimen sequenced was CD8+ T cells sorted from blood. The receptors shown here come from a woman between 18 and 30 years old in good health.

In its sample, this clonotype was seen a few times. The genes are TRBV6-1 and TRBJ2-5, with TRBD1 matching 7 bases. The CDR3 sequence is 15 residues long. CDR1 and CDR2 from the germline V gene are MNHNS and SASEGT. V lost 7 bases and J lost 3; bases outside the gene matches: 11. The CDR3 bases are TGTGCCAGCACCACCTACAGGGGTGGAGAAGAGACCCAGTACTTC. It specifies CASTTYRGGEETQYF.

The rearrangement joins TRBV5-1 to TRBJ2-7; TRBD2 matches at 7 bases. Germline CDR1 SGHRS, CDR2 YFSETQ. There are 15 residues in the CDR3. Trimming removed 4 bases from V and 3 bases from J; junction bases left unmatched: 10. CDR3 DNA sequence: TGCGCCAGCAGCCTAGGGAGGGCCGTCCTCTACGAGCAGTACTTC. This encodes CASSLGRAVLYEQYF.

The chain uses TRBV13 and TRBJ2-7; TRBD1 matches 8 bases. The CDR3 has 14 residues. The junction had 2 bases not matched to a gene; V was cut back by 1 base and J by 3 bases. The germline CDR1 and CDR2 sequences are PRHDT and FYEKMQ (reference sequence). The CDR3 spells CASSLDRGVYEQYF. CDR3 sequence (DNA): TGTGCCAGCAGCTTAGACAGGGGGGTCTACGAGCAGTACTTC.

This clonotype has just a few counts. The V gene is TRBV11-3, the J gene TRBJ2-7, with D uncertain. This CDR3 spans 14 amino acids. V was trimmed by 5 bases and J by 5 bases, leaving 16 bases between them. In germline, CDR1 is SGHNT, CDR2 YENEEA. CDR3 coding DNA: TGTGCCAGCAGCCCAGCGCGTGGATTCCACGAGCAGTACTTC. Encoded protein: CASSPARGFHEQYF.

The chain has TRBV3-1 and TRBJ1-2; D is ambiguous. V gave up 3 bases and J gave up 4 bases, with 12 bases separating them. Germline V CDR1 and CDR2: LGHDT, YNNKEL (reference sequence). The CDR3 contains 14 residues. CDR3 DNA sequence: TGTGCCAGCAGCCAGGCCGGTTCCCTCTATGGCTACACCTTC. Its protein product is CASSQAGSLYGYTF.

This clonotype was seen ten or more times. V gene TRBV11-2 combines with J gene TRBJ2-1; 13 positions match TRBD2. Trimming at V came to 5 bases and at J to 0 bases, leaving 7 bases not matched to a gene. Germline-derived CDR1 and CDR2 are SGHAT and FQNNGV. CDR3 length equals 18 residues. The CDR3 DNA is TGTGCCAGCAGCGCGACGGGACTAGCGGGAAGCTCCTACAATGAGCAGTTCTTC. Translated: CASSATGLAGSSYNEQFF.

A few counts support this clonotype. The chain joins TRBV10-2 to TRBJ2-1, with 9 bases that match TRBD1. V trimming: 6 bases; J trimming: 12 bases; junction bases outside the gene matches: 3. The germline V gene encodes CDR1 WSHSY and CDR2 SAAADI. The CDR3 loop spans 11 amino acids. In DNA, the CDR3 is TGCGCCAGCAGGGAGGGACAGGGGCAGTTCTTC. This codes for CASREGQGQFF.

This chain links TRBV7-6 with TRBJ2-7, with D possibly TRBD2 on 5 matching bases. This CDR3 comprises 12 residues. Trimming removed 8 bases at V and 7 bases at J, with 15 bases between. The V gene's germline CDR1 is SGHVS and CDR2 FNYEAQ. CDR3 sequence reads: CASGLGRGEQYF. The CDR3 DNA reads TGTGCCAGCGGACTTGGGCGAGGGGAGCAGTACTTC.

This clonotype was seen a few times. A junction end diverges from the germline sequence, so it may reflect a read error. The chain recombines TRBV12-3 or TRBV12-4 with TRBJ2-3; 8 bases match TRBD1. The CDR3 loop spans 10 amino acids. This chain's CDR3 is CASSGGQVVF. The CDR3 DNA follows: TGTGCCAGCAGTGGGGGACAGGTTGTTTTT.

This clonotype has a count of ten or more. The CDR3 nucleotides read TGTGCCAGCACAAGACAGGATAGCAATCAGCCCCAGCATTTT. Its protein is CASTRQDSNQPQHF. The chain joins TRBV6-4 to TRBJ1-5; tentatively, D is TRBD1 (6 bases). The CDR3 has 14 residues. Germline CDR1 and CDR2: MRHNA and SNTAGT. V lost 7 bases and J lost 0, with 10 bases in between.

This chain links TRBV6-2 or TRBV6-3 with TRBJ2-2; D is ambiguous. The CDR3 contains 16 residues. Germline CDR1 is MNHEY and CDR2 is SVGEGT. The V and J ends lost 0 bases and 3 bases respectively, with 11 bases between them. In DNA form, the CDR3 reads TGTGCCAGCAGTTACTCGCAGGCCTCGTACACCGGGGAGCTGTTTTTT. Translated, it gives CASSYSQASYTGELFF.

The chain joins TRBV12-3 or TRBV12-4 to TRBJ2-7; D is unclear. V lost 3 bases to trimming and J lost 2 bases, with 8 bases between them. This CDR3 region has 13 residues. DNA of the CDR3: TGTGCCAGCAGTTTCCACATCACCTACGAGCAGTACTTC. This encodes CASSFHITYEQYF.

This clonotype appeared many times. The chain has TRBV5-8 and TRBJ2-6; D gene uncertain. The V gene lost 4 bases and the J gene lost 4 bases, with 9 bases spanning the gap. Germline CDR1 is SGHTS and CDR2 is YDEGEE. The CDR3 has 14 residues. CDR3: CASSETAGANVLTF. Here the CDR3 DNA reads TGTGCCAGCAGCGAAACAGCGGGGGCCAACGTCCTGACTTTC.

This chain joins TRBV7-9 and TRBJ2-1; D gene unclear. Germline CDR1 is SEHNR and CDR2 is FQNEAQ (reference sequence). The V end was cut by 5 bases, the J end by 0 bases, with 11 bases between. The CDR3 totals 15 residues. CDR3 sequence reads: CASSVSESSYNEQFF. The CDR3 nucleotides read TGTGCCAGCAGCGTAAGCGAGAGCTCCTACAATGAGCAGTTCTTC.

The V gene is TRBV5-5, the J gene TRBJ2-7, with D perhaps being TRBD1 or TRBD2 (5 bases each). Trimming pared 10 bases from V and 1 base from J, leaving 15 bases between. Looked up from germline, CDR1 is SGHKS and CDR2 is YYEKEE (reference sequence). CDR3 length: 13 residues. CDR3 in amino acids: CASVGTRSYEQYF. The CDR3 nucleotides are TGTGCCTCTGTGGGGACCCGATCCTACGAGCAGTACTTC.

This clonotype was seen a few times. This rearrangement joins TRBV27 to TRBJ2-5; D is possibly TRBD2 (6 bases). This CDR3 has 13 amino acids. Per germline, CDR1 MNHEY and CDR2 SMNVEV (reference sequence). Deletions cut 4 bases from V and 4 bases from J, with 10 bases between. The CDR3 here is CASSSALAETQYF. The CDR3 nucleotides read TGTGCCAGCAGTTCGGCACTAGCAGAGACCCAGTACTTC.

The chain combines TRBV5-6 with TRBJ2-7; D uncertain. The length of the CDR3 is 13 residues. CDR1 is SGHDT, CDR2 YYEEEE, per germline. The germline V and J ends were trimmed by 4 bases and 6 bases, with 14 bases remaining between them. CDR3 in amino acids: CASSPGLVGEQYF. In DNA form, the CDR3 reads TGTGCCAGCAGCCCCGGGTTGGTGGGCGAGCAGTACTTC.

This clonotype has just a few counts. The V and J genes are TRBV5-1 and TRBJ1-4; D is perhaps TRBD1 (5 bases). The CDR3 runs 15 residues. The V end lost 3 bases, the J end lost 3 bases, and 12 bases lay between the germline ends. The germline V gene has CDR1 SGHRS and CDR2 YFSETQ. CDR3 residues: CASSWTGEANEKLFF. CDR3 in DNA: TGCGCCAGCAGCTGGACGGGGGAGGCTAATGAAAAACTGTTTTTT.

This clonotype was detected many times. V is TRBV5-5 and J is TRBJ2-1; D possibly uses TRBD1 or TRBD2 (6 bases each). Germline V gene lookup returns CDR1 SGHKS and CDR2 YYEKEE (reference sequence). V lost 3 bases and J lost 2, with 12 bases in between. This CDR3 contains 15 residues. The CDR3 loop reads CASSSFGGPYNEQFF. The CDR3 bases are TGTGCCAGCAGCTCCTTTGGGGGGCCCTACAATGAGCAGTTCTTC.

Ten or more counts support this clonotype. The genes are TRBV6-1 and TRBJ2-7; 11 nucleotides line up with TRBD2. V lost 5 bases, J lost 1 base, and 4 bases stayed unmatched. The CDR3 covers 15 residues. The germline V gene has CDR1 MNHNS and CDR2 SASEGT. CDR3 region: CASSPGLAASYEQYF. The CDR3 nucleotides read TGTGCCAGCAGTCCGGGACTAGCGGCTTCCTACGAGCAGTACTTC.

V usage is TRBV4-1 and J usage is TRBJ2-7; possible D gene TRBD2, 6 bases. Trimming pared 0 bases from V and 3 bases from J, leaving 15 bases between. There are 16 residues in the CDR3. CDR1 is MGHRA, CDR2 YSYEKL, per germline. The CDR3 DNA is TGCGCCAGCAGCCAAGAATGGGAGGACCTTCTCTACGAGCAGTACTTC. Its translation is CASSQEWEDLLYEQYF.

This chain joins TRBV6-5 and TRBJ2-5; the D is unclear. Germline-derived CDR1 and CDR2 are MNHEY and SVGAGI. With 4 bases removed from V and 4 bases from J, the gap between germline ends came to 10 bases. The CDR3 runs 13 residues. In DNA form, the CDR3 reads TGTGCCAGCAGTTTGTTCTGGTCAGAGACCCAGTACTTC. Residues: CASSLFWSETQYF.

The chain employs TRBV3-1 and TRBJ1-1; TRBD1 matches at 10 bases. J lost 6 bases, V lost 11 bases, and 27 bases had no gene match. This CDR3 has 19 amino acids. The germline CDR1 and CDR2 sequences are LGHDT and YNNKEL (reference sequence). In DNA, the CDR3 is TGTGCCCCAAGGGTATACGGAGGACAGGGGGAAGAACACGAGGCTGAAGCTTTCTTT. Amino acids: CAPRVYGGQGEEHEAEAFF.

The genes are TRBV11-3 and TRBJ2-1, with 8 bases aligning to TRBD2. V shed 4 bases and J 4 bases; nucleotides not matched to a gene: 9. The CDR3 consists of 16 residues. Germline loops: CDR1 SGHNT, CDR2 YENEEA. The chain's CDR3 is CASSSGGGAAYNEQFF. The CDR3 DNA is TGTGCCAGCAGCTCGGGGGGGGGCGCGGCTTACAATGAGCAGTTCTTC.

This clonotype came up a few times. The CDR3 protein is CASSYSNLAGDTQYF. CDR3 bases: TGTGCCAGCAGTTACTCGAACCTAGCGGGAGATACGCAGTATTTT. This chain joins TRBV6-5 and TRBJ2-3; TRBD2 matches at 8 bases. Trimming at V came to 0 bases and at J to 5 bases, leaving 4 bases not matched to a gene. CDR1 and CDR2 (germline): MNHEY, SVGAGI. The length of the CDR3 is 15 residues.